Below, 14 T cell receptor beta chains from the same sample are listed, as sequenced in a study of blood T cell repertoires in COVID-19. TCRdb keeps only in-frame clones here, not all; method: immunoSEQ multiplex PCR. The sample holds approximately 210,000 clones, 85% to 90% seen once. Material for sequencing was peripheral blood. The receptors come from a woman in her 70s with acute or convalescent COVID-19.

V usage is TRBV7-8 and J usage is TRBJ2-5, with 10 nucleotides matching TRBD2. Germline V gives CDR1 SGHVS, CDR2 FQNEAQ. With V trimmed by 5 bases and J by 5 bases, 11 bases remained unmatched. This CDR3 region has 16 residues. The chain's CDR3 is CASSPLGTSARETQYF. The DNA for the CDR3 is TGTGCCAGCAGCCCGCTCGGGACTAGCGCGAGGGAGACCCAGTACTTC.

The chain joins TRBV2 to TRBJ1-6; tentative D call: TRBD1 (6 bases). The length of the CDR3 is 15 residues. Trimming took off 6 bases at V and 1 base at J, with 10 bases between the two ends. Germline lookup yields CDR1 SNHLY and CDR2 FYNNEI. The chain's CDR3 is CASRQGRSYNSPLHF. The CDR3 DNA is TGTGCCAGCAGACAGGGAAGGTCCTATAATTCACCCCTCCACTTT.

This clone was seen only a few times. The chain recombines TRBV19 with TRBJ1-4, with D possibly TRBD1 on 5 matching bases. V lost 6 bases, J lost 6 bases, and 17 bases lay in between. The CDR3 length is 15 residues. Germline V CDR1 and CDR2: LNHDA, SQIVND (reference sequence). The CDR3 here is CASRLTRDWHEKLFF. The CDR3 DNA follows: TGTGCCAGTAGATTAACCAGGGATTGGCATGAAAAACTGTTTTTT.

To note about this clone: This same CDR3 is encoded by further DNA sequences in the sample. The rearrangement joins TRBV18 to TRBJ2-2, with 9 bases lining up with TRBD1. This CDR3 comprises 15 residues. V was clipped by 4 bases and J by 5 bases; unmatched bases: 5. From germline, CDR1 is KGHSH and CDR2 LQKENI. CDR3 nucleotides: TGTGCCAGCTCACGGGCGACAGGGGGTACCGGGGAGCTGTTTTTT. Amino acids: CASSRATGGTGELFF.

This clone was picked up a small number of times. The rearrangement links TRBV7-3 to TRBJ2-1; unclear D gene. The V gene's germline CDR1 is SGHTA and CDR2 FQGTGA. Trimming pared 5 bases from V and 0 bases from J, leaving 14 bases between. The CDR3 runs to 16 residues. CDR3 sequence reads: CASSGGHVSSYNEQFF. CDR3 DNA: TGTGCCAGCAGCGGTGGGCATGTCAGCTCCTACAATGAGCAGTTCTTC.

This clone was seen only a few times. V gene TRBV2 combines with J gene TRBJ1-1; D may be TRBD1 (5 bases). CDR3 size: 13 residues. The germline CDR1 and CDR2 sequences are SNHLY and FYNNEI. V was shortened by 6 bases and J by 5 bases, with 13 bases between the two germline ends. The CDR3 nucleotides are TGTGCCAGCAGCGTCCAGGGAAGGACTGAAGCTTTCTTT. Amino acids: CASSVQGRTEAFF.

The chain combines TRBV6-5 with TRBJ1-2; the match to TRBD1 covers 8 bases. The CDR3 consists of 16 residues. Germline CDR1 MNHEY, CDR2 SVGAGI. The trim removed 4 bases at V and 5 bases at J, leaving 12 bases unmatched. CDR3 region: CASSLPYDRGRYGYTF. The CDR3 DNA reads TGTGCCAGCAGTTTACCTTATGACAGGGGACGTTATGGCTACACCTTC.

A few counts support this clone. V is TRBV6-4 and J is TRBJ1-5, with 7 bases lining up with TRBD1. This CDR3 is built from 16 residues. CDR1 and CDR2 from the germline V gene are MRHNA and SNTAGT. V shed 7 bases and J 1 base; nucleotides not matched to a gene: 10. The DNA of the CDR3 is TGTGCCAGCAAGAGCCCCGGGACAGTGAGCAATCAGCCCCAGCATTTT. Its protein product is CASKSPGTVSNQPQHF.

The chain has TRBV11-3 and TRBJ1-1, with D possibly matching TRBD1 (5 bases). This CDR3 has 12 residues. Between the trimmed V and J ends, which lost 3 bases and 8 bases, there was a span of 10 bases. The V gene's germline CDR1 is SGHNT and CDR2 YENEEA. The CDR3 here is CASSLRRDEAFF. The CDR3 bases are TGTGCCAGCAGCTTGAGGAGGGACGAAGCTTTCTTT.

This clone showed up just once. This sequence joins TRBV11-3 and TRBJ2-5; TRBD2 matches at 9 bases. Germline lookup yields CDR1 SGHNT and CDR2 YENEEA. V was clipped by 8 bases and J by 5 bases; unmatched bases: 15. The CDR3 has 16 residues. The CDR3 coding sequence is TGTGCCAGCGGAAATTGGGGTAGCGGGAGATCGGAGACCCAGTACTTC. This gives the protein CASGNWGSGRSETQYF.

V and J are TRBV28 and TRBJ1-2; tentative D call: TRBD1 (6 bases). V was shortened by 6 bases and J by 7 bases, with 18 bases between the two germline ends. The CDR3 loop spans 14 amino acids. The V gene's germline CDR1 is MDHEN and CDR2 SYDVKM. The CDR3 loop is CASRFSPGALGYTF. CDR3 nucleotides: TGTGCCAGCAGATTTAGTCCAGGGGCGCTTGGCTACACCTTC.

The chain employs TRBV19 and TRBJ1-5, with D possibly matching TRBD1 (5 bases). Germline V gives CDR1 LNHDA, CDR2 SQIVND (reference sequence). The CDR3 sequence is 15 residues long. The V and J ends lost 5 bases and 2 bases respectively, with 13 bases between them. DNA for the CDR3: TGTGCCAGTAGTTTGGGAGGGGTGGGCAATCAGCCCCAGCATTTT. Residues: CASSLGGVGNQPQHF.

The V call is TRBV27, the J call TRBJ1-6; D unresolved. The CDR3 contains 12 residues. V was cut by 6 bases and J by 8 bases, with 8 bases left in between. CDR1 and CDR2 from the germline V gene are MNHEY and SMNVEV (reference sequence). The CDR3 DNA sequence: TGTGCCAGCAGGACACGTTATTCACCCCTCCACTTT. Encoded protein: CASRTRYSPLHF.

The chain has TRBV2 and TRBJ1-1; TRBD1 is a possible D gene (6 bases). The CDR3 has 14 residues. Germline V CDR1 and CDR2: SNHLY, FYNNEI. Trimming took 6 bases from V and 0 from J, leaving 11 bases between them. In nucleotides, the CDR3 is TGTGCCAGCAGCGTAGGACAGCTGAACACTGAAGCTTTCTTT. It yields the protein CASSVGQLNTEAFF.